This TCR beta chain was sequenced in a study of cytomegalovirus exposure and HLA in healthy donors. The primer mix had 60 Vbeta and 13 Jbeta primers. Profiling relied on immunoSEQ multiplex PCR, and the TCRdb table lists in-frame clones only, not all of them. The top ten hold 1.3% to 1.5% of the sample, which has fewer than 200,000 clones, roughly 76% seen once. General study points: Follow-up analysis later connected one missense variant in DCLRE1C with trimming of TCR beta V- and J-genes. Sequencing likely caused a cluster of highly shared sequence variants.

Regarding this clone: Its antigen is still unknown.

CDR3 length: 15 residues. Germline CDR1 reads SGDLS; CDR2 reads YYNGEE. V dropped 0 bases and J dropped 2; count of bases not matched to a gene: 4. Specimen: PBMCs. V is TRBV9 and J is TRBJ1-1, with 7 bases matching TRBD1. The source of this sequence is a man in his 60s in good health and CMV-seronegative. The CDR3 sequence is CASSVAGGVNTEAFF. The CDR3 DNA follows: TGTGCCAGCAGCGTAGCAGGGGGAGTAAACACTGAAGCTTTCTTT.